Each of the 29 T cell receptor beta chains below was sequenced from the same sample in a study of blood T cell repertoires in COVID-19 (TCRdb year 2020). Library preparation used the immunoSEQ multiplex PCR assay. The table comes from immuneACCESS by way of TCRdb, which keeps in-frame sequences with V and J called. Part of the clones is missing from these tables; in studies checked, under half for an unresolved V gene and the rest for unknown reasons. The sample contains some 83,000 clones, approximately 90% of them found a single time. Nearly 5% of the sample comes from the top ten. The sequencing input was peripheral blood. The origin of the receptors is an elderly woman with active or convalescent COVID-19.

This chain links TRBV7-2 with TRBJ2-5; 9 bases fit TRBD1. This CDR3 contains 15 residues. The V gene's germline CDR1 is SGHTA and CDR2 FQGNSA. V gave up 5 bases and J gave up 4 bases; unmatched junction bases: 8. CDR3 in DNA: TGTGCCAGCAGCGCCAACAGGGGGCGAGGAGAGACCCAGTACTTC. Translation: CASSANRGRGETQYF.

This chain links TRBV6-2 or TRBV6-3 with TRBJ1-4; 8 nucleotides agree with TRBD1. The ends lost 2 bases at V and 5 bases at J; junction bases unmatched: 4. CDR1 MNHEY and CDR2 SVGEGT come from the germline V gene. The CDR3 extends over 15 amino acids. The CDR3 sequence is CASSYERQGNEKLFF. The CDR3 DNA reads TGTGCCAGCAGTTACGAACGACAGGGGAATGAAAAACTGTTTTTT.

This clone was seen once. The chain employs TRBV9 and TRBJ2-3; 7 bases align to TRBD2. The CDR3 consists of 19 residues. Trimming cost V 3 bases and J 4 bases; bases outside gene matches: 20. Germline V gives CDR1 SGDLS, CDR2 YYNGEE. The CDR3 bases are TGTGCCAGCAGCGGCCGAGGGGTTATGGCGGGAGAAAGGGCAGATACGCAGTATTTT. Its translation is CASSGRGVMAGERADTQYF.

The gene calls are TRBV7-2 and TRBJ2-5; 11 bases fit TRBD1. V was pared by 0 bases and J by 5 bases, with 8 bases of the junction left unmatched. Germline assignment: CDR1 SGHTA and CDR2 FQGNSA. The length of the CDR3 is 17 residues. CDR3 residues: CASSLAGGQGVMETQYF. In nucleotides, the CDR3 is TGTGCCAGCAGCTTAGCGGGGGGACAGGGGGTTATGGAGACCCAGTACTTC.

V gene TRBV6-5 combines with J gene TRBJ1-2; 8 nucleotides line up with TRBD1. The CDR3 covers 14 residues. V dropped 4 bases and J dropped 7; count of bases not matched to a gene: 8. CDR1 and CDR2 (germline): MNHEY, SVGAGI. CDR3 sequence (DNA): TGTGCCAGCAGTTTCTTCGGAGGGACAGGTGGCTACACCTTC. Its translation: CASSFFGGTGGYTF.

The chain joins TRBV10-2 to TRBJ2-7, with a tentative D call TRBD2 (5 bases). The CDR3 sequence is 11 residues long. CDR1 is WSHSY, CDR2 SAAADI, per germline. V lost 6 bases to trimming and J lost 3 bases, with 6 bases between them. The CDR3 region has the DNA TGCGCCAGCAGAGGGAGCTACGAGCAGTACTTC. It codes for CASRGSYEQYF.

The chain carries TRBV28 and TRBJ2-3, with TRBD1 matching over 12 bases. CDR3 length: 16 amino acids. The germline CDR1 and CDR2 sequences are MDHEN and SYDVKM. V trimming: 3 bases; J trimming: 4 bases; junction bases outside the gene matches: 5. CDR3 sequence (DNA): TGTGCCAGCAGTTTTGGTGGGACAGGGGGCGCAGATACGCAGTATTTT. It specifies CASSFGGTGGADTQYF.

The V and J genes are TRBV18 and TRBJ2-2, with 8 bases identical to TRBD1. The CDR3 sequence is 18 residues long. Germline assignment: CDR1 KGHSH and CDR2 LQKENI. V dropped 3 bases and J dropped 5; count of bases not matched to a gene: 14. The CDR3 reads CASSPYQSGRGRTGELFF. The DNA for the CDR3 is TGTGCCAGCTCACCGTACCAGTCCGGCAGGGGGCGTACCGGGGAGCTGTTTTTT.

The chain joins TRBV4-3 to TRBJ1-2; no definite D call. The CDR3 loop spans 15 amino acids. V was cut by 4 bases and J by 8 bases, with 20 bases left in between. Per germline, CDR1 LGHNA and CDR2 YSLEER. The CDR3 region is CASSPWKNSQGGYTF. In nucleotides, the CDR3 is TGCGCCAGCAGCCCATGGAAGAACAGCCAAGGAGGCTACACCTTC.

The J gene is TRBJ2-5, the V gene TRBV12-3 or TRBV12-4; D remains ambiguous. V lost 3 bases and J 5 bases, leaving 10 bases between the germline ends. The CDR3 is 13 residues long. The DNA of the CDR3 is TGTGCCAGCAGTTTCCACGCACGGGAGACCCAGTACTTC. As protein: CASSFHARETQYF.

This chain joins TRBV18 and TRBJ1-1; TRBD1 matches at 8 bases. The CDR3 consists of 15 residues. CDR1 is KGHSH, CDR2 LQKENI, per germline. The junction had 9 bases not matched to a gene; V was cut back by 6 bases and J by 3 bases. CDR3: CASSLRGLMDTEAFF. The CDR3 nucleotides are TGTGCCAGCTCGCTCAGGGGGCTAATGGACACTGAAGCTTTCTTT. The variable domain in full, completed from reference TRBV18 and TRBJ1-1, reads NAGVMQNPRHLVRRRGQEARLRCSPMKGHSHVYWYRQLPEEGLKFMVYLQKENIIDESGMPKERFSAEFPKEGPSILRIQQVVRGDSAAYFCASSLRGLMDTEAFFGQGTRLTVV.

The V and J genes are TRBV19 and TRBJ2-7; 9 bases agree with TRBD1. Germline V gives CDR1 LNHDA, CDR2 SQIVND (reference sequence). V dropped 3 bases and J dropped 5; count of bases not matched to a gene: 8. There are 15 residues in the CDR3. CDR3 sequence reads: CASSIPGQGTDEQYF. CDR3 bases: TGTGCCAGTAGTATCCCCGGACAGGGGACCGACGAGCAGTACTTC.

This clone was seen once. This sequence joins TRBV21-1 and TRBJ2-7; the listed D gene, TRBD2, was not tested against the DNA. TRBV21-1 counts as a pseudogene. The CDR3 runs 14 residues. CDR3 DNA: TGTGCCAGCAGCGACGTAGGGAGCCTCTACGAGCAGTACTTC. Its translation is CASSDVGSLYEQYF.

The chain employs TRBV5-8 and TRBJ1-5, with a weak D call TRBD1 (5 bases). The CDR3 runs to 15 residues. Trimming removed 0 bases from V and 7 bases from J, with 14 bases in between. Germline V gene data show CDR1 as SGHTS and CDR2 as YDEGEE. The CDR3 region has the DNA TGTGCCAGCAGCTTGGGGGACTACTCAGGGCAGCCCCAGCATTTT. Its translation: CASSLGDYSGQPQHF.

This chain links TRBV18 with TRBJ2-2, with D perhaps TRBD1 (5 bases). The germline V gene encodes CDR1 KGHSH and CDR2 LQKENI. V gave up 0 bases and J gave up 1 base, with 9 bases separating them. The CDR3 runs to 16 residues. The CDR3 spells CASSPPRQGNTGELFF. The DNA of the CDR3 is TGTGCCAGCTCACCACCGCGGCAGGGGAACACCGGGGAGCTGTTTTTT.

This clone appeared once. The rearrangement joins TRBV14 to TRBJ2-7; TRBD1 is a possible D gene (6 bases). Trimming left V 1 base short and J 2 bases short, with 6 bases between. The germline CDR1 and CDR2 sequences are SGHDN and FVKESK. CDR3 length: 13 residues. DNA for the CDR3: TGTGCCAGCAGCCAAGGACAGGCCTACGAGCAGTACTTC. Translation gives CASSQGQAYEQYF. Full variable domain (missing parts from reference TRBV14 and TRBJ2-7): EAGVTQFPSHSVIEKGQTVTLRCDPISGHDNLYWYRRVMGKEIKFLLHFVKESKQDESGMPNNRFLAERTGGTYSTLKVQPAELEDSGVYFCASSQGQAYEQYFGPGTRLTVT.

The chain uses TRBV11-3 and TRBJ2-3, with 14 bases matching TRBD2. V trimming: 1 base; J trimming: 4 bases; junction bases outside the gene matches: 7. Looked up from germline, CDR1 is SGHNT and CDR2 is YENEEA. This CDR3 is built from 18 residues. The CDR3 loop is CASSLGGLAGGLADTQYF. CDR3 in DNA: TGTGCCAGCAGCTTAGGAGGACTAGCGGGAGGATTAGCAGATACGCAGTATTTT.

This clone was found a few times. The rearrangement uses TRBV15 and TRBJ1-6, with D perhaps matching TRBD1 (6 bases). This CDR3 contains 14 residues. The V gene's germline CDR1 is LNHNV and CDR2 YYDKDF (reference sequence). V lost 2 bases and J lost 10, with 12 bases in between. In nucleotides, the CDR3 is TGTGCCACCAGCAGATCCACAGGGCAATCACCCCTCCACTTT. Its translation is CATSRSTGQSPLHF.

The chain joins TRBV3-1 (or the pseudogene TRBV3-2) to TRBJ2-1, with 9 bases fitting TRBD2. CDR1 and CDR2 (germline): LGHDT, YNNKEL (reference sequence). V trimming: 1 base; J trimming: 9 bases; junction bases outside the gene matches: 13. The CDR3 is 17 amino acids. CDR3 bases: TGTGCCAGCAGCCAAGCGCCGCTTGCGGGGGGGCCTAGTGAGCAGTTCTTC. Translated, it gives CASSQAPLAGGPSEQFF.

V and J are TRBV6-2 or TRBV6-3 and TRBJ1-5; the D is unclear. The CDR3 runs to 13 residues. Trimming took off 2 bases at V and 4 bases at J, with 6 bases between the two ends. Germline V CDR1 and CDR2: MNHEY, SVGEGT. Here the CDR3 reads CASSYQANQPQHF. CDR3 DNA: TGTGCCAGCAGTTACCAGGCGAATCAGCCCCAGCATTTT.

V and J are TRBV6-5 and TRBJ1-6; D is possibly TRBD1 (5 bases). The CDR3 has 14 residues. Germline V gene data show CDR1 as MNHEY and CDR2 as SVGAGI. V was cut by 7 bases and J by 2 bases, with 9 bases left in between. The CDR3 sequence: CASTLQAYNSPLHF. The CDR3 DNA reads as TGTGCCAGCACCTTACAGGCCTATAATTCACCCCTCCACTTT.

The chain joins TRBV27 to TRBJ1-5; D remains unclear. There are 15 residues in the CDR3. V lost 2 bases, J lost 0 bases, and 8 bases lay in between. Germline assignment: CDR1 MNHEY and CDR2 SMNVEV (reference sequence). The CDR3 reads CASSLRGNSNQPQHF. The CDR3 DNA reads TGTGCCAGCAGTTTACGGGGAAATAGCAATCAGCCCCAGCATTTT.

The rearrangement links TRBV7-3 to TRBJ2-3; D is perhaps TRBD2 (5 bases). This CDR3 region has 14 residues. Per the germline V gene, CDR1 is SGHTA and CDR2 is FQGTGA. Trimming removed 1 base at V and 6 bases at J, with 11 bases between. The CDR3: CASSLIPSFDTQYF. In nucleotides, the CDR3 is TGTGCCAGCAGCTTAATTCCTAGCTTTGATACGCAGTATTTT.

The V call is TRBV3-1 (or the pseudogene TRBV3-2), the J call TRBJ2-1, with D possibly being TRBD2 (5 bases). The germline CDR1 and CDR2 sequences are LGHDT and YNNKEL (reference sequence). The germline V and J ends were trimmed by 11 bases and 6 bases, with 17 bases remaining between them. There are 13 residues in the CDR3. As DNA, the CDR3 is TGTGCCCCGACCCATAGGCTAGCCAATGAGCAGTTCTTC. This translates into CAPTHRLANEQFF.

In DNA form, the CDR3 reads TGTGCCAGCAGTTACGGGCAGGGGGCATCGCCCCAGCATTTT. Translating gives CASSYGQGASPQHF. The rearrangement joins TRBV6-5 to TRBJ1-5, with 8 bases aligning to TRBD1. CDR1 is MNHEY, CDR2 SVGAGI, per germline. Losses at the gene ends were 2 bases for V and 9 bases for J; bases not matched to a gene: 6. The CDR3 covers 14 residues.

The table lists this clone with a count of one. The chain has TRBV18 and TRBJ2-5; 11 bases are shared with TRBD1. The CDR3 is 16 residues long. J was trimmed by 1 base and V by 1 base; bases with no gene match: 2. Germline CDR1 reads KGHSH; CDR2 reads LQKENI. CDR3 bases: TGTGCCAGCTCACCACGGGGACAGGGGGTCCAAGAGACCCAGTACTTC. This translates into CASSPRGQGVQETQYF.

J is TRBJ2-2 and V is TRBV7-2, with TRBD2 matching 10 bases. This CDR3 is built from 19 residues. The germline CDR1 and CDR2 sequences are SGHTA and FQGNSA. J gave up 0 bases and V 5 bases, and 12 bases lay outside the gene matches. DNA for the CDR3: TGTGCCAGCAGCCATAGACCCGGGACTAGCGACCCGAACACCGGGGAGCTGTTTTTT. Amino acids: CASSHRPGTSDPNTGELFF.

As DNA, the CDR3 is TGTGCCAGCAGCCCCGACGGGACAGCTGGAAACACCATATATTTT. Amino acid sequence: CASSPDGTAGNTIYF. This chain joins TRBV7-3 and TRBJ1-3; 7 nucleotides line up with TRBD1. This CDR3 region has 15 residues. V was clipped by 5 bases and J by 2 bases; unmatched bases: 6. CDR1 and CDR2 from the germline V gene are SGHTA and FQGTGA.

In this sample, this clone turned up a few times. The CDR3: CASRILGGSNQPQHF. The CDR3 nucleotides read TGTGCCAGCAGAATCCTGGGGGGTAGCAATCAGCCCCAGCATTTT. This chain links TRBV6-5 with TRBJ1-5; TRBD1 is a possible D gene (5 bases). This CDR3 comprises 15 residues. V dropped 6 bases and J dropped 0 bases, with 12 bases sitting between them. Germline CDR1 is MNHEY and CDR2 is SVGAGI.